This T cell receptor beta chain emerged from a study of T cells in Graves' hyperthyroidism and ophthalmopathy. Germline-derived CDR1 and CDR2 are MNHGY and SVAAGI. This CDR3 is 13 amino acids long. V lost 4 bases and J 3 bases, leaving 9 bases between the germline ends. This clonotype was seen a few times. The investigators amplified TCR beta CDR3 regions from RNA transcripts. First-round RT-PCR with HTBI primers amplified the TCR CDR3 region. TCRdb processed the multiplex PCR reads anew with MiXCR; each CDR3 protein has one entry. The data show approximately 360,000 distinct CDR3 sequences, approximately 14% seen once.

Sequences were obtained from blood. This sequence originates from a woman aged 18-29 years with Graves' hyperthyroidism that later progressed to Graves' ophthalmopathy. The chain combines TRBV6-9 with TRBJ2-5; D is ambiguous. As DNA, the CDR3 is TGTGCCAGCAGTTTGTCGGTTAAAGAGACCCAGTACTTC. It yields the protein CASSLSVKETQYF.